This paragraph covers one TCR beta chain sequence. Its recognized antigen is unknown. Per-base quality was not reported, and no clone a single base away is much larger than it. Looking up the germline V gene (reference sequence) yields CDR1 MNHEY and CDR2 SMNVEV. The CDR3, from cysteine to phenylalanine, totals 16 residues. The read is trimmed to its CDR3 DNA, 48 bases read in frame from base 1. The germline ends are 11 bases apart after V is trimmed by 1 base and J by 2 bases. These data originate in a study of CD8 T cells in ankylosing spondylitis (dated by TCRdb to the late 2010s). In terms of the full investigation: The study set out to find disease-linked TCR variants by profiling T cell receptor beta repertoires in ankylosing spondylitis patients and healthy donors. The full study cohort was made up of about 25 ankylosing spondylitis patients and about a hundred healthy donors. Peripheral blood was sampled, and synovial fluid was also collected from ankylosing spondylitis patients. The study at large found these results: Some TCR beta motif variants had previously been reported in synovial fluid and blood of reactive arthritis patients, which suggested common disease-initiation mechanisms. The disease-linked clones showed a CD8+ phenotype and occurred at relatively low frequencies in peripheral blood. A TCR beta motif made up of several highly homologous amino acid variants appeared to be characteristic of blood from ankylosing spondylitis patients. The disease-linked clones were reported as significantly enriched in matched synovial fluid samples from ankylosing spondylitis patients.

Sequencing instrument: Illumina HiSeq 2500. Quantitative 5'-RACE with molecular barcodes was used to prepare TCR beta libraries. The authors' pipeline ran thus. A new computational method, built on a probabilistic model of VDJ rearrangement, was used to identify disease-linked TCR variants. Using fastp at Q25 and MiXCR, TCRdb reprocessed the public reads and kept productive beta chains. For every CDR3 protein sequence, its rows merge into one entry that carries the most common genes and DNA. TCRdb, not the authors, supplied the V and J calls. The table for this sample lists 300,000 to 400,000 distinct CDR3 sequences; around 24% of them were counted only once. The ten largest clones take up about a sixth of the sample.

The V and J segments used are TRBV27 and TRBJ2-2, with the D gene not clear enough to name. The TCR comes from a male donor with ankylosing spondylitis. The sequenced material came from blood, either unsorted or a sorted T cell fraction (not recorded which). CDR3 sequence: CASSLLGSRNTGELFF. The DNA sequence is as follows: TGTGCCAGCAGTTTATTAGGTAGCAGAAACACCGGGGAGCTGTTTTTT.